The T cell receptor beta chain under discussion was sequenced for a study of CD8+CD57+ T cells in acquired aplastic anemia. CDR3 and TCR beta VDJ profiling relied on genomic DNA as the template. TCRdb reprocessed the reads with MiXCR, giving one entry per CDR3 protein. The data show more than 150,000 distinct CDR3 sequences, 50% to 75% seen once. The CDR3 is made up of 13 amino acids. The germline gives CDR1 ENHRY, CDR2 SYGVKD. With V trimmed by 10 bases and J by 8 bases, 8 bases remained unmatched. The TCR comes from a human donor with severe aplastic anemia or a healthy control (not recorded which). Sample: sorted CD4+, CD8+, or CD8+CD57+ T cells (not recorded which) from PBMCs. The chain is built from TRBV10-3 and TRBJ1-6; 7 nucleotides align to TRBD1. Here the CDR3 DNA reads TGTGCCAGCCGGGACAGCGACCATTCACCCCTCCACTTT. This translates into CASRDSDHSPLHF.